This T cell receptor (beta chain) was documented in a study of post-analysis software for immune sequencing data (dated by TCRdb to between 2015 and 2017). Concerning the study at large: Disease courses on record covered relapsing-remitting, secondary progressive and progressive-relapsing multiple sclerosis, though some patients had no subtype annotation. The patient repertoires were set against about 12 previously published healthy control repertoires from donors whose ages ranged from roughly 6 to 25 years. A subset of samples was prepared in parallel using single-end sample barcoding, then pooled and co-amplified after Illumina adapter ligation.

Looking up the germline V gene yields CDR1 MNHEY and CDR2 SVGAGI. V is pruned by 6 bases and J by 9 bases, leaving 6 bases of the junction without a gene match. Inclusive of the bounding cysteine and phenylalanine, the CDR3 is 14 residues long. Kept here is only the CDR3 DNA, which spans 42 bases and is read in frame from base 1. Overall results and qualifications from the work: Significantly lower normalized Chao1 diversity was found in multiple sclerosis patients than in controls, suggesting substantial peripheral T-cell clonal expansion. When samples were clustered directly using the F measure, samples prepared in the same batch co-clustered strongly, which prompted a batch-effect correction. The control group was slightly older than the multiple sclerosis patient group. Four or five TRBV segments, including TRBV5-6, TRBV5-1 and TRBV20-1, were significantly more frequent in patients than controls.

As for this clonotype: Its antigen is unknown. There are no base qualities to consult, and no much larger clone falls within one base.

Receptor libraries were prepared by PCR. The instrument given in TCRdb is Illumina HiSeq 2500. To reduce PCR and sequencing biases, unique molecular identifiers were built into the TCR beta cDNA libraries. Approximately 500,000 cDNA molecules were obtained per 1 to 10 million input T cells, so each molecule approximated one T cell. The patient libraries were prepared and sequenced with the same protocol used for the earlier healthy control dataset. Within a given batch, samples were prepared together, multiplexed and sequenced on the same HiSeq lane. In the authors' own workflow: MIGEC was used to process the raw barcoded reads, and molecular identifier groups with only a single read were discarded before consensus assembly and CDR3 extraction. Clonotype tables were post-analysed with VDJtools, normalizing diversity by down-sampling all datasets to the smallest sample size. To correct batch-related cross-sample contamination, repertoire overlap clustering matched CDR3 amino acid sequences but not nucleotide sequences. The raw public data were reprocessed by TCRdb itself: fastp quality trimming at Q25, MiXCR clonotype calling, in-frame beta chains only. Each record represents a unique CDR3 protein, reported with the most common genes and DNA among its rows. Here the V and J calls rest on TCRdb's processing, not on the authors' analysis. The sample table shows around 400,000 distinct CDR3 sequences, and around 37% are seen once. Around an eighth of the sample is taken by the ten largest.

To demonstrate the VDJtools post-analysis software, the study profiled TCR beta repertoires from the peripheral blood of under 15 young patients with multiple sclerosis. The multiple sclerosis patients were children and adolescents between roughly 6 and 16 years of age. This chain joins TRBV6-5 to TRBJ1-6; the junction holds 9 bases that match TRBD1. Material for sequencing was blood. This TCR came from a girl aged 5 to 17 with multiple sclerosis. The CDR3 region has the sequence CASSSGQGSSPLHF. The DNA is as follows: TGTGCCAGCAGCTCGGGACAGGGTAGTTCACCCCTCCACTTT.